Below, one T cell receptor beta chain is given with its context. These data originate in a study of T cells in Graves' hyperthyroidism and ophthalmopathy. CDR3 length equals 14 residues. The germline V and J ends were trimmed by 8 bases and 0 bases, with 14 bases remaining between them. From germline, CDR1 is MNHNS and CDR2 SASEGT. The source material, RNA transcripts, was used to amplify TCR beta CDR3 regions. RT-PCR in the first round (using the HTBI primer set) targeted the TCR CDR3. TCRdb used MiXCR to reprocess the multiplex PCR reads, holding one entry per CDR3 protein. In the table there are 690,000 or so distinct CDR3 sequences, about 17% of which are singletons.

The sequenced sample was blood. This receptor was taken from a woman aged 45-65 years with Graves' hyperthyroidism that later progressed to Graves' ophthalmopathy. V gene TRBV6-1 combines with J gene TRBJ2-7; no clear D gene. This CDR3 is CASSYGMSSYEQYF. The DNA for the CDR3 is TGTGCCAGCTCCTATGGCATGAGCTCCTACGAGCAGTACTTC.